The entry that follows covers one TCR beta chain sequence. TCRdb's table, derived via immunoSEQ multiplex PCR, lists solely in-frame clones and lacks some. The sample shows approximately 48,000 clones, 80% to 95% of them seen only once. This entry comes from a study of T cell changes during pregnancy in multiple sclerosis. The length of the CDR3 is 14 residues. V lost 6 bases and J lost 6, with 16 bases in between. The source is a female donor with multiple sclerosis, enrolled in a pregnancy study. The sequences come from CD4+ T cells from peripheral blood mononuclear cells, collected after pregnancy. The V gene is TRBV23-1, the J gene TRBJ2-3, with D tentatively TRBD2 (6 bases). TRBV23-1 is filed as an ORF, its function uncertain. The CDR3 protein is CASRRRVGLDTQYF. CDR3 sequence (DNA): TGCGCCAGCAGAAGGAGGGTTGGTTTGGATACGCAGTATTTT.